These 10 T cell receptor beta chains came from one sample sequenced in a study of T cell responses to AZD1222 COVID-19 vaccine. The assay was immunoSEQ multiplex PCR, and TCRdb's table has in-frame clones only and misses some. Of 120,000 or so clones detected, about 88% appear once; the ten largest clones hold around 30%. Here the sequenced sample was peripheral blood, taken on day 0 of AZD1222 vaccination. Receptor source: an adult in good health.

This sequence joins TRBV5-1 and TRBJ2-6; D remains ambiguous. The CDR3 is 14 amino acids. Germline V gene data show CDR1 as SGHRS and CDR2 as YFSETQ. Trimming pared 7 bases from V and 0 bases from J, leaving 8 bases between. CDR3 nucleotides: TGCGCCAGCGGAGACACCTCTGGGGCCAACGTCCTGACTTTC. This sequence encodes CASGDTSGANVLTF.

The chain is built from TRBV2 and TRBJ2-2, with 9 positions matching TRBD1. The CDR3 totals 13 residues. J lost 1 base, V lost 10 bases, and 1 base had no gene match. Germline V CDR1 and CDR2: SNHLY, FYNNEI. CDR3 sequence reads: CATGQGNTGELFF. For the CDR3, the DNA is TGTGCCACGGGACAGGGGAACACCGGGGAGCTGTTTTTT. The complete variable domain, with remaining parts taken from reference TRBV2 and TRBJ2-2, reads EPEVTQTPSHQVTQMGQEVILRCVPISNHLYFYWYRQILGQKVEFLVSFYNNEISEKSEIFDDQFSVERPDGSNFTLKIRSTKLEDSAMYFCATGQGNTGELFFGEGSRLTVL.

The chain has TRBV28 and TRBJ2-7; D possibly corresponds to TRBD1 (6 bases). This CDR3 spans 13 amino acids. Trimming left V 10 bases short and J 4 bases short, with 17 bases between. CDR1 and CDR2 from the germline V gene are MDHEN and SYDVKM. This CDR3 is CATLGAARYEQYF. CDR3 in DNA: TGTGCCACGCTGGGGGCCGCCAGGTACGAGCAGTACTTC.

The CDR3 loop is CASSLVYMNTEAFF. The CDR3 bases are TGTGCCAGCAGCTTAGTGTATATGAACACTGAAGCTTTCTTT. The chain couples TRBV11-2 to TRBJ1-1; no clear D gene. CDR3 size: 14 residues. The V end was cut by 1 base, the J end by 0 bases, with 6 bases between. In germline, CDR1 is SGHAT, CDR2 FQNNGV.

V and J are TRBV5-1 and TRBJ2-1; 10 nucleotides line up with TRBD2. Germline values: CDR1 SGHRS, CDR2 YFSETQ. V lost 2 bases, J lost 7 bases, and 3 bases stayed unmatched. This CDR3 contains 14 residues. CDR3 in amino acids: CASSLAGGRNEQFF. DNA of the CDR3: TGCGCCAGCAGCTTAGCGGGAGGGAGAAATGAGCAGTTCTTC.

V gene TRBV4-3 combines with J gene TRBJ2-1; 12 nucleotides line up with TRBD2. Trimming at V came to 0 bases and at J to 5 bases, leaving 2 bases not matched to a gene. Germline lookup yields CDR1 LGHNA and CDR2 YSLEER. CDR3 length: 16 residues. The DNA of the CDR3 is TGCGCCAGCAGCCAAGACCTAGCGGGAGGGAACAATGAGCAGTTCTTC. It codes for CASSQDLAGGNNEQFF.

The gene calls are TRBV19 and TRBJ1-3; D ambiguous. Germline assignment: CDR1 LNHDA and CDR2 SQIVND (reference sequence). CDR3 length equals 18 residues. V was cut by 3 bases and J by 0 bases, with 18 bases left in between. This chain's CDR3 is CASSIGFRAANSGNTIYF. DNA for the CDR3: TGTGCCAGTAGTATCGGATTTCGAGCCGCCAACTCTGGAAACACCATATATTTT. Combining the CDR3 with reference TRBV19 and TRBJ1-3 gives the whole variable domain DGGITQSPKYLFRKEGQNVTLSCEQNLNHDAMYWYRQDPGQGLRLIYYSQIVNDFQKGDIAEGYSVSREKKESFPLTVTSAQKNPTAFYLCASSIGFRAANSGNTIYFGEGSWLTVV.

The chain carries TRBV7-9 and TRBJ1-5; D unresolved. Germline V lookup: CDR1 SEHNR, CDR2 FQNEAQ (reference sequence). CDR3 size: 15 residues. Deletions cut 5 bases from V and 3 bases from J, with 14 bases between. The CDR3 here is CASSEILGNNQPQHF. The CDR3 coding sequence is TGTGCCAGCAGCGAAATCCTTGGTAACAATCAGCCCCAGCATTTT.

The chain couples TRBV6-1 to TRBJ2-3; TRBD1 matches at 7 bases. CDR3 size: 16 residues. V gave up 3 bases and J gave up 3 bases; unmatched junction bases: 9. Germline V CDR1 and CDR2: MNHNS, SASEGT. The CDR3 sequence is CASSDTGQDMTDTQYF. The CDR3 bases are TGTGCCAGCAGTGATACCGGACAGGATATGACAGATACGCAGTATTTT.

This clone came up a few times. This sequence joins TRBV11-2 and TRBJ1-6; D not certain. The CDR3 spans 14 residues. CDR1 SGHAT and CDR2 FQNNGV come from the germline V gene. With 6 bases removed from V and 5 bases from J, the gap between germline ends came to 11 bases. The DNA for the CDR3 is TGTGCCAGCAGTTCACAGCCTAATAATTCACCCCTCCACTTT. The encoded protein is CASSSQPNNSPLHF.